The clone carrying this TCR beta chain was seen a single time. Under the authors' procedure: Reference gene primers were amplified, and this amplification served to estimate nucleated cell counts. The method was immunoSEQ multiplex PCR; TCRdb's version includes in-frame clones alone and lacks a portion of them. That table is the source of V, J and clone size, and D and trimming were worked out from the DNA. The table records a few hundred thousand clones, roughly 84% of them present only once. The data were taken from a study of blood T cell repertoires in COVID-19. About the research overall: Acute and convalescent COVID-19 specimens originated in the United States, Italy and Spain.

Deletions cut 6 bases from V and 3 bases from J, with 13 bases between. There are 14 residues in the CDR3. The V gene's germline CDR1 is SGHNT and CDR2 YYREEE (reference sequence). What was sequenced was peripheral blood. This receptor was taken from a person between 65 and 79 years old with COVID-19, enrolled during active disease. The V gene is TRBV5-4, the J gene TRBJ2-1, with a weak D call TRBD1 (5 bases). The DNA of the CDR3 is TGTGCCAGCACCCAGGGTAGTGGCTACAATGAGCAGTTCTTC. Translated: CASTQGSGYNEQFF.